The table lists the clone carrying this T cell receptor beta chain with a few counts. Its antigen is currently unknown. The sample originates from a study of blood T cells in healthy people across ages. Study-level information: About one barcoded TCR beta cDNA was captured per two T cells.

CDR3 length equals 14 residues. The V and J ends lost 3 bases and 11 bases respectively, with 17 bases between them. The germline CDR1 and CDR2 sequences are MDHEN and SYDVKM. Regarding the study as a whole: Unsorted PBMCs ruled out conclusive naive versus antigen-experienced comparison.

A sample-barcoded 5' primer and a J-beta primer mix were used in a second PCR of roughly 6 to 11 cycles. The study obtained at least 3 million CDR3-containing paired-end reads from every sample. One entry per CDR3 protein, called by TCRdb with MiXCR from the 5' RACE reads. This table has 1.5 million to 1.9 million distinct CDR3 sequences, 40% to 45% appearing once. Each sample had at least 6.5 million PBMCs isolated. This chain links TRBV28 with TRBJ2-1, with a possible D match to TRBD1 (5 bases). The receptor comes from a woman aged 18-30 years in good health. Input material: blood. CDR3 residues: CASSFRSQVWKQFF. CDR3 nucleotides: TGTGCCAGCAGTTTTCGCTCACAGGTCTGGAAGCAGTTCTTC.